Below, 26 T cell receptor beta chains from the same sample are listed, as sequenced in a study of shared clonotypes between healthy human individuals. The method was immunoSEQ multiplex PCR; TCRdb's version includes in-frame clones alone and lacks a portion of them. Seen here are hundreds of thousands of clones, around 77% observed once, and the top ten hold 12%. Specimen: PBMCs. The receptor source for this set is a woman aged 40-49 years in good health. Some clones in this sample may be carry-over from other donors' samples.

Concerning this clone itself: This specimen includes other DNA sequences encoding the same CDR3. V and J are TRBV28 and TRBJ1-2, with D perhaps TRBD1 (6 bases). Trimming removed 5 bases from V and 2 bases from J, with 9 bases in between. Per the germline V gene, CDR1 is MDHEN and CDR2 is SYDVKM. The CDR3 is made up of 13 amino acids. The CDR3 DNA is TGTGCCAGCAGTCCGACAGGAAACTATGGCTACACCTTC. It specifies CASSPTGNYGYTF.

Of note for this clone: Given a far larger clone just one base away, this is likely a sequencing read error. V is TRBV27 and J is TRBJ2-5; 8 nucleotides align to TRBD2. Unmatched junction bases numbered 9, after V lost 5 bases and J lost 1 base. The CDR3 loop spans 16 amino acids. Germline CDR1 is MNHEY and CDR2 is SMNVEV (reference sequence). This CDR3 reads CASSRFGLAGQETQYF. CDR3 coding DNA: TGTGCCAGCAGTAGATTCGGACTAGCTGGCCAAGAGACCCAGTACTTC.

This clone was recorded a few times. The chain carries TRBV4-3 and TRBJ2-7, with D possibly TRBD2 on 7 matching bases. V gave up 4 bases and J gave up 5 bases, with 15 bases separating them. This CDR3 has 14 amino acids. Germline-derived CDR1 and CDR2 are LGHNA and YSLEER. DNA for the CDR3: TGCGCCAGCAGCCGATTAGGGGGGGGCCACGAGCAGTACTTC. Its protein product is CASSRLGGGHEQYF.

This clone was picked up a small number of times. V is TRBV5-8 and J is TRBJ1-3; the D is unclear. The CDR3 totals 15 residues. The V end was cut by 2 bases, the J end by 0 bases, with 9 bases between. From germline, CDR1 is SGHTS and CDR2 YDEGEE. The CDR3 is CASSFQGHSGNTIYF. CDR3 DNA sequence: TGTGCCAGCAGCTTTCAAGGCCACTCTGGAAACACCATATATTTT. Full variable domain (missing parts from reference TRBV5-8 and TRBJ1-3): EAGVTQSPTHLIKTRGQQATLRCSPISGHTSVYWYQQALGLGLQFLLWYDEGEERNRGNFPPRFSGRQFPNYSSELNVNALELEDSALYLCASSFQGHSGNTIYFGEGSWLTVV.

The chain employs TRBV29-1 and TRBJ1-1; 8 positions match TRBD1. The CDR3 spans 14 residues. CDR1 and CDR2 from the germline V gene are SQVTM and ANQGSEA. Trimming removed 3 bases from V and 5 bases from J; junction bases left unmatched: 8. The CDR3 DNA reads as TGCAGCGTTGACCGGAACAGGGGGGAAACTGAAGCTTTCTTT. Encoded protein: CSVDRNRGETEAFF.

The chain couples TRBV7-9 to TRBJ1-5; 7 nucleotides match TRBD1. The CDR3 is 15 residues long. The germline V gene encodes CDR1 SEHNR and CDR2 FQNEAQ (reference sequence). Trimming took 0 bases from V and 4 from J; bases not matched to a gene: 3. In DNA, the CDR3 is TGTGCCAGCAGCTTAGCGACGACAGGGAATCAGCCCCAGCATTTT. Its translation: CASSLATTGNQPQHF.

V gene TRBV18 combines with J gene TRBJ1-1; D not resolved. The V gene's germline CDR1 is KGHSH and CDR2 LQKENI. Trimming took 0 bases from V and 3 from J, leaving 5 bases between them. This CDR3 is 13 amino acids long. The CDR3 loop is CASSPPGYTEAFF. The CDR3 bases are TGTGCCAGCTCACCACCCGGGTACACTGAAGCTTTCTTT.

This chain joins TRBV27 and TRBJ1-2; D uncertain. Trimming took off 3 bases at V and 8 bases at J, with 16 bases between the two ends. Per germline, CDR1 MNHEY and CDR2 SMNVEV (reference sequence). This CDR3 comprises 14 residues. In DNA, the CDR3 is TGTGCCAGCAGTTTTACAAACTTGGCTGGGGGCTACACCTTC. Amino acids: CASSFTNLAGGYTF.

V is TRBV19 and J is TRBJ2-1; 11 positions match TRBD2. Losses at the gene ends were 1 base for V and 4 bases for J; bases not matched to a gene: 3. Germline V CDR1 and CDR2: LNHDA, SQIVND (reference sequence). The CDR3 has 16 residues. The CDR3: CASSIASGRFYNEQFF. The CDR3 DNA is TGTGCCAGTAGTATAGCTAGCGGGAGGTTTTACAATGAGCAGTTCTTC.

As DNA, the CDR3 is TGCAGCGTTGTGGGGGGGCTGGATTACGAGCAGTACTTC. Protein product: CSVVGGLDYEQYF. The genes are TRBV29-1 and TRBJ2-7; possibly TRBD2 for D (7 bases). V lost 4 bases and J 4 bases, leaving 14 bases between the germline ends. CDR1 and CDR2 from the germline V gene are SQVTM and ANQGSEA. This CDR3 region has 13 residues.

The chain joins TRBV6-5 to TRBJ1-2; no clear D. CDR1 is MNHEY, CDR2 SVGAGI, per germline. CDR3 length: 16 residues. V was clipped by 2 bases and J by 8 bases, with 21 bases between them. The CDR3 nucleotides are TGTGCCAGCAGTTACGAGGTCGCTGAGTACGTTACCGGCTACACCTTC. Encoded protein: CASSYEVAEYVTGYTF.

To note about this clone: One end of the junction fails to match germline, which may point to a read error. V gene TRBV2 combines with J gene TRBJ2-7, with 8 bases that match TRBD1. This CDR3 region has 14 residues. Per germline, CDR1 SNHLY and CDR2 FYNNEI. The CDR3 DNA sequence: TGCGCCAGCAAACCGGGACAGGCCTCCTACGAGCAGTACTTC. This encodes CASKPGQASYEQYF.

The chain recombines TRBV30 with TRBJ1-3; D is unclear. Trimming took 3 bases from V and 0 from J, leaving 12 bases between them. There are 15 residues in the CDR3. Germline-derived CDR1 and CDR2 are GTSNPN and SVGIG (reference sequence). The CDR3 DNA is TGTGCCTGGAGGGAGCATTGGGACTCTGGAAACACCATATATTTT. Translation gives CAWREHWDSGNTIYF.

Remarks on this clone: Given a far larger clone just one base away, this is likely a sequencing read error. The gene calls are TRBV10-2 and TRBJ1-4; a possible D gene is TRBD1 (6 bases). Germline CDR1 reads WSHSY; CDR2 reads SAAADI. The CDR3 spans 14 residues. CDR3 bases: TGCGCCAGCAGTGCCGGGGGCGATAATGAAAAACTGCTTTTT. It encodes CASSAGGDNEKLLF.

The chain links TRBV30 to TRBJ2-7; TRBD1 agrees at 9 bases. Per the germline V gene, CDR1 is GTSNPN and CDR2 is SVGIG (reference sequence). The CDR3 has 14 amino acids. J was trimmed by 2 bases and V by 0 bases; bases with no gene match: 2. The CDR3 here is CAWSVGTGTYEQYF. In nucleotides, the CDR3 is TGTGCCTGGAGTGTAGGGACAGGGACCTACGAGCAGTACTTC.

CDR3 sequence: CASSKEAVLQFF. The CDR3 DNA reads TGTGCCAGCAGCAAAGAGGCTGTCTTGCAGTTCTTC. The chain uses TRBV2 and TRBJ2-1; no definite D call. V was shortened by 6 bases and J by 12 bases, with 15 bases between the two germline ends. This CDR3 contains 12 residues. Germline assignment: CDR1 SNHLY and CDR2 FYNNEI.

This clone was seen only a few times. V gene TRBV6-6 combines with J gene TRBJ2-6; D uncertain. CDR1 and CDR2 from the germline V gene are MNHNY and SVGAGI (reference sequence). Trimming pared 2 bases from V and 1 base from J, leaving 6 bases between. The CDR3 extends over 15 amino acids. The DNA for the CDR3 is TGTGCCAGCAGTTACACCAGTTCTGGGGCCAACGTCCTGACTTTC. Translating it yields CASSYTSSGANVLTF.

V is TRBV27 and J is TRBJ1-2; no reliable D call. CDR1 MNHEY and CDR2 SMNVEV come from the germline V gene (reference sequence). The V gene lost 2 bases and the J gene lost 4 bases, with 11 bases spanning the gap. The CDR3 has 14 amino acids. CDR3 nucleotide sequence: TGTGCCAGCAGTTTAAAAGGAGGGAGCTATGGCTACACCTTC. It encodes CASSLKGGSYGYTF.

The chain employs TRBV4-1 and TRBJ2-3; no definite D call. In germline, CDR1 is MGHRA, CDR2 YSYEKL. The V end was cut by 3 bases, the J end by 6 bases, with 7 bases between. The CDR3 has 12 amino acids. CDR3 coding DNA: TGCGCCAGCAGCCATAAGTTTGATACGCAGTATTTT. Amino acid sequence: CASSHKFDTQYF.

The chain employs TRBV30 and TRBJ1-1, with TRBD1 matching 7 bases. The J segment lost 4 bases and the V segment lost 3 bases, leaving 14 bases of the junction unmatched. The CDR3 runs 16 residues. From germline, CDR1 is GTSNPN and CDR2 SVGIG (reference sequence). The CDR3 nucleotides are TGTGCCTGGAGCTCAATCTGGAAGGCAGGGGGCACTGAAGCTTTCTTT. Residues: CAWSSIWKAGGTEAFF.

This clone was counted between two and nine times. The chain links TRBV7-9 to TRBJ2-5; TRBD2 aligns across 13 bases. V was pared by 5 bases and J by 4 bases, with 7 bases of the junction left unmatched. The germline V gene encodes CDR1 SEHNR and CDR2 FQNEAQ (reference sequence). The CDR3 has 16 amino acids. DNA of the CDR3: TGTGCCAGCAGCATCGGACTAGCGGGAGTCGGAGAGACCCAGTACTTC. Its protein product is CASSIGLAGVGETQYF.

Worth noting for this clone: This likely came from a read error, as a far larger clone is one base away. The genes are TRBV30 and TRBJ2-6, with a weak D call TRBD1 (5 bases). Looked up from germline, CDR1 is GTSNPN and CDR2 is SVGIG (reference sequence). The CDR3 runs 18 residues. Here the CDR3 DNA reads TGTGCCTGGGGTGTAGACCAGGGTTCATACTCTGGGGCCAACGTCCTGACTTTC. It translates to CAWGVDQGSYSGANVLTF.

A remark on this clone: A read error may explain this, as a much larger clone is one base away. Other DNA sequences in this sample translate to the same CDR3. The chain has TRBV2 and TRBJ2-3, with 7 bases fitting TRBD2. From germline, CDR1 is SNHLY and CDR2 FYNNEI. This CDR3 region has 13 residues. The CDR3 here is CASGREATDTQYF. The CDR3 region has the DNA TGCGCCAGCGGACGGGAGGCCACAGATACGCAGTATTTT.

The chain's CDR3 is CASISTGAEETQYF. The CDR3 nucleotides read TGTGCCAGTATTTCGACCGGGGCCGAAGAGACCCAGTACTTC. This chain links TRBV19 with TRBJ2-5; D assignment may be TRBD1 or TRBD2 (5 bases each). V gave up 7 bases and J gave up 3 bases, with 15 bases separating them. The length of the CDR3 is 14 residues. Looked up from germline, CDR1 is LNHDA and CDR2 is SQIVND (reference sequence).

This chain connects TRBV4-1 to TRBJ1-4; D is perhaps TRBD1 (5 bases). The germline V gene has CDR1 MGHRA and CDR2 YSYEKL. The V gene lost 2 bases and the J gene lost 7 bases, with 17 bases spanning the gap. The CDR3 has 16 residues. CDR3 region: CASSQIGWQGGEKLFF. DNA for the CDR3: TGCGCCAGCAGCCAAATAGGGTGGCAGGGTGGTGAAAAACTGTTTTTT.

As concerns this clone: This likely came from a read error, as a far larger clone is one base away. Distinct nucleotide sequences in the sample also encode this CDR3. This chain uses TRBV28 with TRBJ2-5, with 10 nucleotides matching TRBD2. The CDR3 consists of 14 residues. CDR1 MDHEN and CDR2 SYDVKM come from the germline V gene. The CDR3 DNA is TGCGCCAGCACCCGGACTAGCGGCCAAGAGACCCAGTACTTC. It is translated as CASTRTSGQETQYF.